These T cell receptor beta chains were read from a single sample in a study of blood T cell repertoires in COVID-19. The data were produced by immunoSEQ multiplex PCR, yet TCRdb's version contains in-frame clones alone and is incomplete. The table lists about 180,000 clones, under 85% of them singletons, with 6.5% to 8.5% in the top ten. Sequenced: peripheral blood. Every receptor here comes from a woman aged 70-85 years with COVID-19, enrolled during active disease. Each CDR3 is given with its conserved first and last residue. The D gene is left open where the match is weak. Size values are once, few and many counts, or a class for expanded clones, and some rows have none.

cdr3_length | clone_size | j_call | d_call | v_call | cdr3_nt | cdr3_aa
19 | - | TRBJ2-7 | TRBD2 | TRBV15 | TGTGCCACCAGCAGATCCCTTCTGCGGGGGAGGGGAAGCTCCTACGAGCAGTACTTC | CATSRSLLRGRGSSYEQYF
13 | - | TRBJ1-2 | - | TRBV27 | TGTGCCAGCAGTCGACAGGAAAACTATGGCTACACCTTC | CASSRQENYGYTF
18 | - | TRBJ2-5 | TRBD2 | TRBV5-6 | TGTGCCAGCAGCCCCGGACTAGCGGGAGGGCCAGGGGGAGAGACCCAGTACTTC | CASSPGLAGGPGGETQYF
14 | - | TRBJ2-7 | - | TRBV15 | TGTGCCACCAGCAGAGACAGGCAGGTCAACGAGCAGTACTTC | CATSRDRQVNEQYF
14 | - | TRBJ1-1 | TRBD1 | TRBV19 | TGTGCCAGTAGTATCAACAGGGGTAACACTGAAGCTTTCTTT | CASSINRGNTEAFF
13 | - | TRBJ2-5 | - | TRBV15 | TGTGCCACCAGCAGAGATTTGAGAGAGACCCAGTACTTC | CATSRDLRETQYF
11 | - | TRBJ2-5 | - | TRBV12-3/TRBV12-4 | TGTGCCAGCAGTTCTGAGGAGACCCAGTACTTC | CASSSEETQYF
11 | - | TRBJ2-5 | - | TRBV29-1 | TGCAGCGTTGGGACTCAAGAGACCCAGTACTTC | CSVGTQETQYF
16 | - | TRBJ2-1 | - | TRBV18 | TGTGCCAGCTCATCAAACGCGGCGGGATCTGGCAATGAGCAGTTCTTC | CASSSNAAGSGNEQFF
17 | - | TRBJ1-2 | TRBD1 | TRBV11-2 | TGTGCCAGCAGCTTAGATCCCAGGGGGCCACATAACTATGGCTACACCTTC | CASSLDPRGPHNYGYTF
15 | once | TRBJ2-3 | - | TRBV7-6 | TGTGCCAGCAGCTTAGCGGGGGCCCCCATGGATACGCAGTATTTT | CASSLAGAPMDTQYF
15 | - | TRBJ1-4 | - | TRBV7-9 | TGTGCCAGCAGCTTGGAGGGGGGGCCAGGTGAAAAACTGTTTTTT | CASSLEGGPGEKLFF
15 | - | TRBJ1-6 | - | TRBV24-1 | TGTGCCACCAGTGAAACCGGGGTGCGTAATTCACCCCTCCACTTT | CATSETGVRNSPLHF
15 | - | TRBJ2-1 | - | TRBV18 | TGTGCCAGCTCACAATACGATAGCTCCTACAATGAGCAGTTCTTC | CASSQYDSSYNEQFF
15 | once | TRBJ1-5 | - | TRBV6-6 | TGTGCCAGCAGTTACACCCGACAGTCCAATCAGCCCCAGCATTTT | CASSYTRQSNQPQHF
17 | - | TRBJ1-2 | TRBD1 | TRBV15 | TGTGCCACCAGCAGAGTACTAGGCCAGGGGGCGGGGTATGGCTACACCTTC | CATSRVLGQGAGYGYTF
16 | - | TRBJ2-3 | - | TRBV19 | TGTGCCAGTAGTTTCTGGCGGGAAGACACCACAGATACGCAGTATTTT | CASSFWREDTTDTQYF
15 | - | TRBJ1-4 | - | TRBV27 | TGTGCCAGCAGTACGGACATTTCGCGTGCTGAAAAACTGTTTTTT | CASSTDISRAEKLFF
15 | - | TRBJ1-2 | - | TRBV7-2 | TGTGCCAGCAGCTTAGGACAGACGTCTAACTATGGCTACACCTTC | CASSLGQTSNYGYTF
16 | - | TRBJ2-3 | TRBD1 | TRBV6-6 | TGTGCCAGCAGTCGGTCGACAGGGGGCGGGGGGAATACGCAGTATTTT | CASSRSTGGGGNTQYF
19 | - | TRBJ2-3 | TRBD2 | TRBV27 | TGTGCCAGCAGATTAGAGGCCGGGACTAGCGGGAGTAGGACAGATACGCAGTATTTT | CASRLEAGTSGSRTDTQYF
13 | - | TRBJ1-1 | - | TRBV19 | TGTGCCAGTAGCGACAGGCCGAACACTGAAGCTTTCTTT | CASSDRPNTEAFF
14 | - | TRBJ2-1 | TRBD2 | TRBV5-1 | TGCGCCAGCAGCTTGGGACTAGCGGGAGGGCTTAAGTTCTTC | CASSLGLAGGLKFF
17 | - | TRBJ2-2 | TRBD2 | TRBV7-3 | TGTGCCAGCAGCCCTACTAGCGGGCTAGCCTACACCGGGGAGCTGTTTTTT | CASSPTSGLAYTGELFF
13 | - | TRBJ2-2 | TRBD2 | TRBV19 | TGTGCCAGTAGTATTACTAGCGAGGGGGAGCTGTTTTTT | CASSITSEGELFF
11 | - | TRBJ1-4 | - | TRBV20-1 | TGCAGTGCTAGTCTGTCGGAAAAACTGTTTTTT | CSASLSEKLFF
16 | - | TRBJ2-1 | TRBD2 | TRBV2 | TGTGCCAGCAGTCTTCAACTAGCGGGAGGGCCTGGTGAGCAGTTCTTC | CASSLQLAGGPGEQFF
19 | - | TRBJ2-3 | TRBD2 | TRBV9 | TGTGCCAGCAGCGTAGGAGTATTTCTAGCGGGAGTAAGCACAGATACGCAGTATTTT | CASSVGVFLAGVSTDTQYF
15 | - | TRBJ2-5 | TRBD2 | TRBV27 | TGTGCCAGCAGTCCATGGGGGGGAGACGAAGAGACCCAGTACTTC | CASSPWGGDEETQYF
14 | - | TRBJ1-4 | - | TRBV6-6 | TGTGCCAGCAGCAACCGAGGGGACTATGAAAAACTGTTTTTT | CASSNRGDYEKLFF
13 | - | TRBJ2-1 | - | TRBV11-3 | TGTGCCAGCAGCTGGGGACTTTACAATGAGCAGTTCTTC | CASSWGLYNEQFF
15 | few | TRBJ2-1 | TRBD2 | TRBV6-1 | TGTGCCAGCAGCCGACTAGCGGGAGAAGGGAATGAGCAGTTCTTC | CASSRLAGEGNEQFF
16 | - | TRBJ1-2 | - | TRBV6-5 | TGTGCCAGCAGTTACTCGATAAGGGGCAGGACGAGTGGCTACACCTTC | CASSYSIRGRTSGYTF
15 | - | TRBJ1-3 | TRBD1 | TRBV7-9 | TGTGCCAGCAGCCCATGGACAGGGGTAACTAACACCATATATTTT | CASSPWTGVTNTIYF
15 | - | TRBJ1-6 | - | TRBV18 | TGTGCCAGCTCACCACTGGCGTCGGGGGATTCACCCCTCCACTTT | CASSPLASGDSPLHF